These 9 T cell receptor beta chains share one sample of origin, sequenced in a study of cytomegalovirus exposure and HLA in healthy donors (dated by TCRdb to 2016 to 2017). Library method: the immunoSEQ multiplex PCR assay. A mixture of 60 forward primers for TCR Vbeta segments and 13 reverse primers for TCR Jbeta segments was used in the multiplex PCR. TCRdb retrieved this table from immuneACCESS and kept in-frame rearrangements only. Not all clones are present; in checked studies, unresolved V genes account for under half, and no reason is known for the remainder. For this sample the table gives roughly 150,000 clones, of which almost 85% were detected only once. The top ten constitute approximately 5.7% of the sample. The sequenced sample consisted of PBMCs. These receptors were obtained from a man aged 25 to 40 in good health and CMV-seropositive.

This chain links TRBV6-1 with TRBJ1-4; no clear D. V gave up 6 bases and J gave up 4 bases, with 9 bases separating them. The length of the CDR3 is 13 residues. Germline CDR1 reads MNHNS; CDR2 reads SASEGT. The CDR3 region has the DNA TGTGCCAGCAGACAGTACCGTAATGAAAAACTGTTTTTT. Translating it yields CASRQYRNEKLFF.

This clone was seen repeatedly, ten times or more. The chain joins TRBV6-5 to TRBJ1-1, with D unclear. Germline loops: CDR1 MNHEY, CDR2 SVGAGI. The CDR3 length is 11 residues. Trimming left V 7 bases short and J 3 bases short, with 6 bases between. The CDR3 is CASTFYTEAFF. For the CDR3, the DNA is TGTGCCAGCACCTTCTACACTGAAGCTTTCTTT.

This rearrangement joins TRBV7-9 to TRBJ2-3, with 7 bases identical to TRBD1. The CDR3 is 13 residues long. Per the germline V gene, CDR1 is SEHNR and CDR2 is FQNEAQ (reference sequence). Unmatched junction bases numbered 4, after V lost 6 bases and J lost 4 bases. CDR3 DNA sequence: TGTGCCAGCAGGCGACAGGGAGCAGATACGCAGTATTTT. Amino acid sequence: CASRRQGADTQYF.

The gene calls are TRBV20-1 and TRBJ1-4, with unresolved D. V was shortened by 3 bases and J by 9 bases, with 5 bases between the two germline ends. Germline V gives CDR1 DFQATT, CDR2 SNEGSKA (reference sequence). This CDR3 comprises 10 residues. The CDR3 coding sequence is TGCAGTGCTAGTTTTAAAAAACTGTTTTTT. This sequence encodes CSASFKKLFF.

The rearrangement joins TRBV19 to TRBJ2-6, with 7 bases fitting TRBD1. V was clipped by 0 bases and J by 2 bases; unmatched bases: 13. Germline assignment: CDR1 LNHDA and CDR2 SQIVND (reference sequence). The CDR3 contains 20 residues. The CDR3 is CASSIDKGYRGKTGANVLTF. CDR3 bases: TGTGCCAGTAGTATAGATAAGGGCTACAGGGGAAAGACTGGGGCCAACGTCCTGACTTTC.

This clone showed up just once. The V and J genes are TRBV7-2 and TRBJ2-1, with 10 nucleotides matching TRBD2. The CDR3 length is 15 residues. Unmatched junction bases numbered 2, after V lost 1 base and J lost 5 bases. From germline, CDR1 is SGHTA and CDR2 FQGNSA. For the CDR3, the DNA is TGTGCCAGCAGCTTAGAACTAGCGGGGCACAATGAGCAGTTCTTC. Translated: CASSLELAGHNEQFF.

Only a few counts were recorded for this clone. The chain recombines TRBV11-2 with TRBJ1-6; 11 bases agree with TRBD1. The CDR3 runs 16 residues. V was clipped by 5 bases and J by 10 bases; unmatched bases: 10. The germline V gene encodes CDR1 SGHAT and CDR2 FQNNGV. The CDR3 loop is CASSQKDRGLYSPLHF. As DNA, the CDR3 is TGTGCCAGCAGCCAGAAGGACAGGGGGCTGTACTCACCCCTCCACTTT.

The chain recombines TRBV11-2 with TRBJ1-1; 9 bases align to TRBD1. Germline CDR1 is SGHAT and CDR2 is FQNNGV. This CDR3 is 14 amino acids long. The V and J ends lost 6 bases and 4 bases, in that order; junction bases with no gene match: 6. CDR3 in amino acids: CASSRQGETTEAFF. The CDR3 DNA reads TGTGCCAGCAGTAGACAGGGGGAGACCACTGAAGCTTTCTTT. Combining the CDR3 with reference TRBV11-2 and TRBJ1-1 gives the whole variable domain EAGVAQSPRYKIIEKRQSVAFWCNPISGHATLYWYQQILGQGPKLLIQFQNNGVVDDSQLPKDRFSAERLKGVDSTLKIQPAKLEDSAVYLCASSRQGETTEAFFGQGTRLTVV.

The chain links TRBV7-9 to TRBJ1-5; no reliable D call. The CDR3 is 13 amino acids. Between the trimmed V and J ends, which lost 5 bases and 5 bases, there was a span of 10 bases. Germline V gene sequence: CDR1 SEHNR, CDR2 FQNEAQ (reference sequence). The CDR3 protein is CASSREGDQPQHF. In DNA, the CDR3 is TGTGCCAGCAGCCGGGAAGGAGATCAGCCCCAGCATTTT.